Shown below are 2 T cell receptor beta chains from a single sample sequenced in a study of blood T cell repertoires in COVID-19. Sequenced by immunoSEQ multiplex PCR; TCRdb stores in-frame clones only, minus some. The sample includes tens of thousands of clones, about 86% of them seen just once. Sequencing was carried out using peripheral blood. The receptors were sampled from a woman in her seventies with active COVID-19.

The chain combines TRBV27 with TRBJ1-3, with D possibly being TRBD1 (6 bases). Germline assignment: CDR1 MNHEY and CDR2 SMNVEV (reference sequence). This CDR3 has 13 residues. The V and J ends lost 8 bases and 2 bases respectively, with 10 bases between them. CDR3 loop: CASSQGTGNTIYF. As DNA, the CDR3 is TGTGCCAGCTCACAGGGTACTGGAAACACCATATATTTT.

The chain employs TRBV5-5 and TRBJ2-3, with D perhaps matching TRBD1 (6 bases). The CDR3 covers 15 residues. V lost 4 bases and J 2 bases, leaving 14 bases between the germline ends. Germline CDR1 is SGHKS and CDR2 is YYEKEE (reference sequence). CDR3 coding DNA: TGTGCCAGCAGCCCCCGGACAGCGACCACAGATACGCAGTATTTT. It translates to CASSPRTATTDTQYF. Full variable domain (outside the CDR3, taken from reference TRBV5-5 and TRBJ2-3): DAGVTQSPTHLIKTRGQQVTLRCSPISGHKSVSWYQQVLGQGPQFIFQYYEKEERGRGNFPDRFSARQFPNYSSELNVNALLLGDSALYLCASSPRTATTDTQYFGPGTRLTVL.